This is a list of T cell receptor beta chains from one sample in a study of neurological immune-mediated disorders. TCRdb re-analysed the 5' RACE reads in MiXCR, keeping a single row per CDR3 protein. This table has some 15,000 distinct CDR3 sequences, less than 25% appearing once. The material sequenced was PBMCs. The receptors were gathered from a man aged 45-60 years in good health. The CDR3 runs from the conserved cysteine through the conserved F or W. The order of the fields is J gene, V gene, D gene, clone size, CDR3 DNA, CDR3 protein. D genes are given only for firm matches. Not every row has a clone size; where given, it reads once, few, many or a size class.

>TRBJ2-2|TRBV20-1|TRBD2|many
TGCAGTGCGTCCGGGGGGGCTGGCACCGGGGAGCTGTTTTTT
CSASGGAGTGELFF
>TRBJ2-4|TRBV29-1|.|medium-sized
TGCAGCGTGTTATCCGAACCCAAAAACATTCAGTACTTC
CSVLSEPKNIQYF
>TRBJ2-5|TRBV4-1|TRBD2|many
TGCGCCAGCAGCCTCGGACTAGCGGGAGTTAGGGGAGAGACCCAGTACTTC
CASSLGLAGVRGETQYF
>TRBJ1-4|TRBV9|.|many
TGTGCCAGCAGCGAAGGGGGGCGGGGGACGGAAAAACTGTTTTTT
CASSEGGRGTEKLFF
>TRBJ1-4|TRBV4-1|TRBD1|many
TGCGCCAGCAGAGCCAGGGGGATCGGTAATGAAAAACTGTTTTTT
CASRARGIGNEKLFF
>TRBJ2-7|TRBV20-1|TRBD2|many
TGCAGTGCTATAGGACTAGCGGGAGGATACGAGCAGTACTTC
CSAIGLAGGYEQYF
>TRBJ2-7|TRBV5-6|TRBD1|many
TGTGCCAGCAGCTTGGGACAGGGGAACGAGCAGTACTTC
CASSLGQGNEQYF
>TRBJ2-7|TRBV6-1|.|.
TGTGCCAGCAGTGGGGCGAGCCCGAAGGGTGTCTCCTACGAGCAGTACTTC
CASSGASPKGVSYEQYF
>TRBJ2-2|TRBV7-2|.|.
.
CASSFYICSARDDRGPGELFF
>TRBJ2-1|TRBV10-3|.|medium-sized
TGTGCCACCGAGGTAGCGGAGAGGGGCAATGAGCAGTTCTTC
CATEVAERGNEQFF
>TRBJ2-1|TRBV20-1|.|many
TGCAGTGCTCCCAAGGGACCGATGGATTACAATGAGCAGTTCTTC
CSAPKGPMDYNEQFF